The T cell receptor beta chain described here comes from a study of OX40 agonist ivuxolimab in advanced cancers. Turning to the study itself: With a range of about 23 to 85, age averaged approximately 60 years, and 70% to 85% were male.

This CDR3 region has 15 residues. Per germline, CDR1 MDHEN and CDR2 SYDVKM. V lost 5 bases and J lost 3; bases outside the gene matches: 8. The repertoire was sequenced with immunoSEQ multiplex PCR; TCRdb's copy has only in-frame clones and lacks some. The table has tens of thousands of clones, around 91% seen once; the top ten hold 10% to 12%. As regards this clone: Its specificity is unknown.

General study results and limits: With doses of 0.1-3.0 mg/kg, partial responders showed among the lowest clonal expansion.

The clonotype comes from an adult with an advanced solid tumor such as melanoma, head and neck, liver or kidney cancer. The material was CD4+ or CD8+ T cells sorted from blood, obtained in a trial of the OX40 agonist ivuxolimab. The chain is built from TRBV28 and TRBJ2-7; 9 nucleotides agree with TRBD2. CDR3 in amino acids: CASSGASGVNYEQYF. CDR3 DNA sequence: TGTGCCAGCAGTGGGGCTAGCGGGGTAAACTACGAGCAGTACTTC. Complete variable domain (other parts from reference TRBV28 and TRBJ2-7): DVKVTQSSRYLVKRTGEKVFLECVQDMDHENMFWYRQDPGLGLRLIYFSYDVKMKEKGDIPEGYSVSREKKERFSLILESASTNQTSMYLCASSGASGVNYEQYFGPGTRLTVT.